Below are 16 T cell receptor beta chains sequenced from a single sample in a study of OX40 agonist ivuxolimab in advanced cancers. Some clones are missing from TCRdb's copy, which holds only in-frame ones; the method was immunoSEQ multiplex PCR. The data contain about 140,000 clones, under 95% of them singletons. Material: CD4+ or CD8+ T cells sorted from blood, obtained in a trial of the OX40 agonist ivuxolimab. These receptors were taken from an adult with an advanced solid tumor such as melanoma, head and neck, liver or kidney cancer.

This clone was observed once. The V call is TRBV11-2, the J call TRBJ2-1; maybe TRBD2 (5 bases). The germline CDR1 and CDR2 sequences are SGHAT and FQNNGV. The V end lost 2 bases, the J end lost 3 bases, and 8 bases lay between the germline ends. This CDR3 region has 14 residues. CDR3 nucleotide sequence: TGTGCCAGCAGCTTACAAAGCGGCTACAATGAGCAGTTCTTC. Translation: CASSLQSGYNEQFF.

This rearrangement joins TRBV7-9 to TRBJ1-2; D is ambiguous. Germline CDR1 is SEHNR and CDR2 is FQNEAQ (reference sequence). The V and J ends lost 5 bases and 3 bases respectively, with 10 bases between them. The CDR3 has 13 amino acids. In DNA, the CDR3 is TGTGCCAGCAGCACACCATCCCACTATGGCTACACCTTC. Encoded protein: CASSTPSHYGYTF. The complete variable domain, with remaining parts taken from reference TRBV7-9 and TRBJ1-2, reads DTGVSQNPRHKITKRGQNVTFRCDPISEHNRLYWYRQTLGQGPEFLTYFQNEAQLEKSRLLSDRFSAERPKGSFSTLEIQRTEQGDSAMYLCASSTPSHYGYTFGSGTRLTVV.

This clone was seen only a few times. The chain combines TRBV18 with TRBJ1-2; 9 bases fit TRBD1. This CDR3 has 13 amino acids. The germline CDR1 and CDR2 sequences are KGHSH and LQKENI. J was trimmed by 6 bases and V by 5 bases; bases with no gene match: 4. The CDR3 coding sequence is TGTGCCAGCTCAGTACAGGGGGCGGATGGCTACACCTTC. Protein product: CASSVQGADGYTF. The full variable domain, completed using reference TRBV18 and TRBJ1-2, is NAGVMQNPRHLVRRRGQEARLRCSPMKGHSHVYWYRQLPEEGLKFMVYLQKENIIDESGMPKERFSAEFPKEGPSILRIQQVVRGDSAAYFCASSVQGADGYTFGSGTRLTVV.

The CDR3 here is CASSFEGTATGNTIYF. As DNA, the CDR3 is TGCGCCAGCAGCTTTGAAGGGACGGCAACTGGAAACACCATATATTTT. The V gene is TRBV5-1, the J gene TRBJ1-3, with a possible D match to TRBD1 (5 bases). Germline V lookup: CDR1 SGHRS, CDR2 YFSETQ. Trimming pared 2 bases from V and 2 bases from J, leaving 14 bases between. The CDR3 loop spans 16 amino acids.

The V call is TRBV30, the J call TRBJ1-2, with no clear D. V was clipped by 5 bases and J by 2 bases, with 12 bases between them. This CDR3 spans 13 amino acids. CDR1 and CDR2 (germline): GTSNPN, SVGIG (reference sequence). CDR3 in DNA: TGTGCCTGGCTGAGGCCAGCAAACTATGGCTACACCTTC. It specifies CAWLRPANYGYTF.

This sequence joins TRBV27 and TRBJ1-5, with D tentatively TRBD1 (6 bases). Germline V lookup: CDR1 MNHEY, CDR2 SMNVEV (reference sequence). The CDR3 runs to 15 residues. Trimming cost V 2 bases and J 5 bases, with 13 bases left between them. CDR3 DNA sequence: TGTGCCAGCAGTTTAGATCGACAGGCCCATCAGCCCCAGCATTTT. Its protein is CASSLDRQAHQPQHF.

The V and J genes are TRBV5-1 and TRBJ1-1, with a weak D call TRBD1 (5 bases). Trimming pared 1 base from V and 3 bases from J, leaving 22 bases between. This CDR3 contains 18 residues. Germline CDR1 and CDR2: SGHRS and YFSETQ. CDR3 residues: CASSLRPSLPGAHTEAFF. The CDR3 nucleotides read TGCGCCAGCAGCTTGAGGCCCAGTCTCCCCGGGGCCCACACTGAAGCTTTCTTT.

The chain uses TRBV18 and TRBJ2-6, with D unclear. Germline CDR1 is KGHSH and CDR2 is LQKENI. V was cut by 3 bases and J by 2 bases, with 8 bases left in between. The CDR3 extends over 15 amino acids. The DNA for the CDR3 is TGTGCCAGCTCACCGAGGCAAGCTGGGGCCAACGTCCTGACTTTC. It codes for CASSPRQAGANVLTF.

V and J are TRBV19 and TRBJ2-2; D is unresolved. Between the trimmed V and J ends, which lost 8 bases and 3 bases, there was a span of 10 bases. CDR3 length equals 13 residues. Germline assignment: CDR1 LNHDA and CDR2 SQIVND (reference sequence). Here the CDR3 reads CASSSGYTGELFF. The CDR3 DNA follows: TGTGCCAGTTCATCGGGTTACACCGGGGAGCTGTTTTTT.

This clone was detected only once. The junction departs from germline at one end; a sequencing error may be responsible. CDR3 in DNA: TGTGCCAGCAGCTTGGACGGTACCTCTGGAAACACCATATATTTT. Translating gives CASSLDGTSGNTIYF. The chain employs TRBV5-3 and TRBJ1-3, with D unclear. TRBV5-3 is annotated as an ORF whose role is uncertain. The CDR3 contains 15 residues.

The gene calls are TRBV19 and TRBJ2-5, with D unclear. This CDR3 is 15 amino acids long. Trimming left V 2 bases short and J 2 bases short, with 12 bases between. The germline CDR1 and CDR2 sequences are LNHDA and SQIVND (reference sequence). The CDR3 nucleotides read TGTGCCAGTAGTATAAGGTATGGGCGACAAGAGACCCAGTACTTC. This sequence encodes CASSIRYGRQETQYF.

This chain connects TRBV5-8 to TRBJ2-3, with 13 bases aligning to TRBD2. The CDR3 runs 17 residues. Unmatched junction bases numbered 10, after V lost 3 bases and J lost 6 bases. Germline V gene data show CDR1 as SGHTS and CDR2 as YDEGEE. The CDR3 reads CASSYGGTSGAPDTQYF. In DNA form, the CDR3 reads TGTGCCAGCAGCTATGGGGGGACTAGCGGGGCCCCGGATACGCAGTATTTT.

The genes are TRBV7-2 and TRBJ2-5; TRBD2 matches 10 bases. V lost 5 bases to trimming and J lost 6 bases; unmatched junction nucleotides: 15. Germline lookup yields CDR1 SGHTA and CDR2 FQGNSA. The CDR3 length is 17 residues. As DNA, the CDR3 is TGTGCCAGCAGCCCACCCCTTGGGGCTAGCGGGAGTCAGACCCAGTACTTC. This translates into CASSPPLGASGSQTQYF.

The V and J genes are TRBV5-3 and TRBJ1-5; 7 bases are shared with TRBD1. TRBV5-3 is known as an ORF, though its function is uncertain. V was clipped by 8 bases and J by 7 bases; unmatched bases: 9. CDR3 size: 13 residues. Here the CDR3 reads CASSGDRGQPQHF. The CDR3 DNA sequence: TGTGCCAGCAGCGGGGACAGAGGACAGCCCCAGCATTTT.

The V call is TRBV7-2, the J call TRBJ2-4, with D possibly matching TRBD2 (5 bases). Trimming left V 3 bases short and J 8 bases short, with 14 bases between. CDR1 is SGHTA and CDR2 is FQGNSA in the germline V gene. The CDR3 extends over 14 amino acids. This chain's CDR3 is CASSFGIQWDIQYF. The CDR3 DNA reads TGTGCCAGCAGCTTCGGGATCCAATGGGACATTCAGTACTTC.

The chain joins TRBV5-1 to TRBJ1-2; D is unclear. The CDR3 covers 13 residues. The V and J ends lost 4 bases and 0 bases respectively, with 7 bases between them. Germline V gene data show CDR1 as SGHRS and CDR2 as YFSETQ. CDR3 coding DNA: TGCGCCAGCAGCCCCGGTTCTAACTATGGCTACACCTTC. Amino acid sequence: CASSPGSNYGYTF.